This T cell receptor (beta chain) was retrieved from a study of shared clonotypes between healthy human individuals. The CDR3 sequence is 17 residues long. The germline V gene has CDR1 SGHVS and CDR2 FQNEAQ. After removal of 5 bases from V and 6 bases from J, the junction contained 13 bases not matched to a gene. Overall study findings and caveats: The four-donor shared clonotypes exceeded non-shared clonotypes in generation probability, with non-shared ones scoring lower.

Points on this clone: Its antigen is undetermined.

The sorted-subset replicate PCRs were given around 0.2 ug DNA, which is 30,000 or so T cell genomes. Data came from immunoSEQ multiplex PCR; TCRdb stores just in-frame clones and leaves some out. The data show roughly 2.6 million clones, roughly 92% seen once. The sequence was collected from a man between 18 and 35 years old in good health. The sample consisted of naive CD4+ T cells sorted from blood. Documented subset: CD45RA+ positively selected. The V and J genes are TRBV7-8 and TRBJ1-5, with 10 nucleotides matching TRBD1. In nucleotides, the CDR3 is TGTGCCAGCAGCCGAACTCAAGGGACAGGGGAGGGTCAGCCCCAGCATTTT. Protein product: CASSRTQGTGEGQPQHF.